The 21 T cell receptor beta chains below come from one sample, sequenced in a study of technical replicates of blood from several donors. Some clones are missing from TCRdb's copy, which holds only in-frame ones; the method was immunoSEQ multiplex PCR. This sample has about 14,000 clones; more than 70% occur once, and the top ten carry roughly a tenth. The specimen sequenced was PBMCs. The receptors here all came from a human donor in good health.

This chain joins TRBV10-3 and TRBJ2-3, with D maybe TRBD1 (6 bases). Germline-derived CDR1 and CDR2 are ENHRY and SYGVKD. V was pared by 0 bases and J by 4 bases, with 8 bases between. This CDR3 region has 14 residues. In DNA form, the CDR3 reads TGTGCCATCAGTGAGTCGGACAGACCAGATACGCAGTATTTT. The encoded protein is CAISESDRPDTQYF.

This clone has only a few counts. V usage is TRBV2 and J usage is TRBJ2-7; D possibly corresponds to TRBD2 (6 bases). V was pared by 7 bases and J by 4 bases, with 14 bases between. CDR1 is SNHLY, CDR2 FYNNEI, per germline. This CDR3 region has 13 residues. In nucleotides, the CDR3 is TGTGCCAGCATGGAGGGACTTATATACGAGCAGTACTTC. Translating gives CASMEGLIYEQYF.

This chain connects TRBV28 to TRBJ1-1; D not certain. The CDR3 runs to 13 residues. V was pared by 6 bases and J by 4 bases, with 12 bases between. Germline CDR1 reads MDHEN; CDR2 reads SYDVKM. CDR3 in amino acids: CASSLPYFTEAFF. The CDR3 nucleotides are TGTGCCAGCAGCCTCCCGTATTTCACTGAAGCTTTCTTT.

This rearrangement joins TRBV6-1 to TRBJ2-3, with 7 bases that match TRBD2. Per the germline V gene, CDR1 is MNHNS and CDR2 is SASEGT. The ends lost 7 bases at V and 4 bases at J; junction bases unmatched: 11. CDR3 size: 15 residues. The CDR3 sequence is CASTTGTTPADTQYF. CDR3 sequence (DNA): TGTGCCAGCACCACCGGGACTACACCGGCAGATACGCAGTATTTT.

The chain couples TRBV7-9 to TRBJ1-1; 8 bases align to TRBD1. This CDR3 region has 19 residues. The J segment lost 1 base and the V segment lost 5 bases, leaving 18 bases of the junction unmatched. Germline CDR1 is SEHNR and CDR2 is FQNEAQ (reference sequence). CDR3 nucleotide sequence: TGTGCCAGCAGCCCACACTCCTTGGCCAGGGGGCTATCGAACACTGAAGCTTTCTTT. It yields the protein CASSPHSLARGLSNTEAFF.

The CDR3 loop reads CASSVTPGVTEAFF. The CDR3 DNA reads TGTGCCAGCAGTGTTACCCCGGGAGTGACTGAAGCTTTCTTT. The chain joins TRBV6-1 to TRBJ1-1; D not certain. The V gene lost 4 bases and the J gene lost 5 bases, with 14 bases spanning the gap. CDR1 MNHNS and CDR2 SASEGT come from the germline V gene. The CDR3 consists of 14 residues.

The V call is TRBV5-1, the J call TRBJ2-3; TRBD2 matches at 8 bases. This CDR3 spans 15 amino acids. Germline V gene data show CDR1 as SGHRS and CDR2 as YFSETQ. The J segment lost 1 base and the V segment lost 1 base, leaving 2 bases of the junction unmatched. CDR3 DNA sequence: TGCGCCAGCAGCTTGAGGCGGGGGGGCACAGATACGCAGTATTTT. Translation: CASSLRRGGTDTQYF. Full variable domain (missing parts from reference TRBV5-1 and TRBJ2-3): KAGVTQTPRYLIKTRGQQVTLSCSPISGHRSVSWYQQTPGQGLQFLFEYFSETQRNKGNFPGRFSGRQFSNSRSEMNVSTLELGDSALYLCASSLRRGGTDTQYFGPGTRLTVL.

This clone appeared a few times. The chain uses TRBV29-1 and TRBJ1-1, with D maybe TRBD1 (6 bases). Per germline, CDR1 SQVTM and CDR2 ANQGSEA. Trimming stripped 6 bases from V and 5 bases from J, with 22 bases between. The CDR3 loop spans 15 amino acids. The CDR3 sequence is CSVARGTLGDTEAFF. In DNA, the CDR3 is TGCAGCGTCGCGAGGGGGACATTGGGGGATACTGAAGCTTTCTTT.

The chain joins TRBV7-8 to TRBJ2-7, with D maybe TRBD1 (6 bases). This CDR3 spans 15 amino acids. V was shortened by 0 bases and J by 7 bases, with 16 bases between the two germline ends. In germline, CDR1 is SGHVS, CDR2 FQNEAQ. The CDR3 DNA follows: TGTGCCAGCAGCTTAGCATCCACAGGGTGGGGGGAGCAGTACTTC. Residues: CASSLASTGWGEQYF.

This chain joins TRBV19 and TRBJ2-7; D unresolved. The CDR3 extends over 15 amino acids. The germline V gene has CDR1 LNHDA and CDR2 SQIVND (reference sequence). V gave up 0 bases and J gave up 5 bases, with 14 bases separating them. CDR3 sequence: CASSIDKRIRDEQYF. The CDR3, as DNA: TGTGCCAGTAGTATAGATAAGAGGATACGCGACGAGCAGTACTTC.

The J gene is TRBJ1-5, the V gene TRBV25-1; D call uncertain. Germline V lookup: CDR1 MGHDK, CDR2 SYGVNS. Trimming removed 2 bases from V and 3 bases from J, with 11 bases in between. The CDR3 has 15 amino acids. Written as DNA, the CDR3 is TGTGCCAGCAGTGAAGACGGGGATATCAATCAGCCCCAGCATTTT. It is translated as CASSEDGDINQPQHF.

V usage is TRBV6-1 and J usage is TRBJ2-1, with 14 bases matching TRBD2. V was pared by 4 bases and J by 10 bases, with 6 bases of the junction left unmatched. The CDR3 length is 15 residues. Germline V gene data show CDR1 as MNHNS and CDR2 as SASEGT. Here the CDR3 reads CASSARRLAGGEQFF. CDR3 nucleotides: TGTGCCAGCAGTGCCCGCCGACTAGCGGGAGGGGAGCAGTTCTTC.

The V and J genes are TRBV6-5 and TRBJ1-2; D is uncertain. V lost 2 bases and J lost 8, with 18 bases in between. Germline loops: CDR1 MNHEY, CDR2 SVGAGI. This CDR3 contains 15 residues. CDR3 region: CASSYTTGGLRGYTF. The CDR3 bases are TGTGCCAGCAGTTACACAACCGGTGGCCTGCGGGGCTACACCTTC.

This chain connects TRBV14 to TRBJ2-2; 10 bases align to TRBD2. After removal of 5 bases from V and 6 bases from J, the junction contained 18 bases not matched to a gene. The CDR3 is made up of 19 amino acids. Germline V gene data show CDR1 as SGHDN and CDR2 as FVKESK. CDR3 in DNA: TGTGCCAGCAGCTCAGCGGGGGCTAGCGGGAGACTTATCGCCGGGGAGCTGTTTTTT. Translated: CASSSAGASGRLIAGELFF.

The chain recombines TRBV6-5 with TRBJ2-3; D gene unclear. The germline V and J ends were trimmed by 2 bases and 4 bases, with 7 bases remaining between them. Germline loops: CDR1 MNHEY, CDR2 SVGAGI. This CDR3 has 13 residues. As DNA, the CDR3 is TGTGCCAGCAGTTACCAGAACGCAGATACGCAGTATTTT. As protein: CASSYQNADTQYF.

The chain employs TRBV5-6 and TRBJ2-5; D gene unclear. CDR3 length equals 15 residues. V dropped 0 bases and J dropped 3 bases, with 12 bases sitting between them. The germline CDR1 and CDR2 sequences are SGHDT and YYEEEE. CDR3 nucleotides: TGTGCCAGCAGCTTGGCTTCACTAAGTGAAGAGACCCAGTACTTC. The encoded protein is CASSLASLSEETQYF.

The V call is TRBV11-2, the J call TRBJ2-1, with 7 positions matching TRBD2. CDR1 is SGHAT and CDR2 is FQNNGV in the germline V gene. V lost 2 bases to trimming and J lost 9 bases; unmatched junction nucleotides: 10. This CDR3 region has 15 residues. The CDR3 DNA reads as TGTGCCAGCAGCTTAAAAGTCCGGCCGGGGGGTGAGCAGTTCTTC. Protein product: CASSLKVRPGGEQFF.

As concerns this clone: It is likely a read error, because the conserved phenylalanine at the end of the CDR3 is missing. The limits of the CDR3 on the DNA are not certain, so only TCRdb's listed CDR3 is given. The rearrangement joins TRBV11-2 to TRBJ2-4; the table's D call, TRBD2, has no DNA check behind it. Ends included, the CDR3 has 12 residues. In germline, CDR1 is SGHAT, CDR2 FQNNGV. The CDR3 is CASSSEGTGVSL.

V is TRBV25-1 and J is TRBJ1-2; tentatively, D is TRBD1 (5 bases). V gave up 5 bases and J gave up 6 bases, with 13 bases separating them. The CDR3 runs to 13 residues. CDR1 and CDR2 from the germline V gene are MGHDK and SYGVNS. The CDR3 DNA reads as TGTGCCAGCAGTAAGACAGAAAGAAATGGCTACACCTTC. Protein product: CASSKTERNGYTF.

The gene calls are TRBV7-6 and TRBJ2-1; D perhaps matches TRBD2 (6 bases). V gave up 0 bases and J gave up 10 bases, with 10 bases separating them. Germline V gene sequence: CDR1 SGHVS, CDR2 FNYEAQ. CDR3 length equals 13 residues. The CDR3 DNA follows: TGTGCCAGCAGCTTAGCGGGAGGAGCGGAGCAGTTCTTC. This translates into CASSLAGGAEQFF.

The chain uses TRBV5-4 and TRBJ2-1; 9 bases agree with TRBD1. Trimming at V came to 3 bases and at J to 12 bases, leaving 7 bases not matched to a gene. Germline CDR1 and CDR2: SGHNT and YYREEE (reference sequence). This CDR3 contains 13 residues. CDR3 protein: CASSSHDRGVQFF. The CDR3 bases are TGTGCCAGCAGCTCCCACGACAGGGGGGTGCAGTTCTTC.